Following are 9 T cell receptor beta chains from one sample sequenced in a study of beta chain features in type 1 diabetes. All of the isolated RNA was reverse transcribed, so expressed TCRB transcripts were sequenced. Produced via immunoSEQ multiplex PCR; TCRdb's table is partial and in-frame only. In the table there are 970,000 or so clones, roughly 17% of which are singletons. The sample was naive CD4+ T cells from blood. The receptors stem from a woman younger than 35 in good health.

The table lists this clone with a few counts. This chain uses TRBV19 with TRBJ2-2; no clear D gene. V was pared by 1 base and J by 6 bases, with 6 bases between. Germline CDR1 is LNHDA and CDR2 is SQIVND (reference sequence). The CDR3 contains 13 residues. The CDR3 reads CASSIGAAGELFF. The CDR3 DNA is TGTGCCAGTAGTATAGGGGCAGCCGGGGAGCTGTTTTTT. Using reference TRBV19 and TRBJ2-2 for the parts outside the CDR3, the full variable domain is DGGITQSPKYLFRKEGQNVTLSCEQNLNHDAMYWYRQDPGQGLRLIYYSQIVNDFQKGDIAEGYSVSREKKESFPLTVTSAQKNPTAFYLCASSIGAAGELFFGEGSRLTVL.

This clone was picked up a small number of times. This chain connects TRBV6-5 to TRBJ2-5; 7 bases map to TRBD1. The V and J ends lost 6 bases and 4 bases, in that order; junction bases with no gene match: 5. In germline, CDR1 is MNHEY, CDR2 SVGAGI. CDR3 size: 13 residues. CDR3 in DNA: TGTGCCAGCAGGACAGGGCGGGCAGAGACCCAGTACTTC. Translation: CASRTGRAETQYF.

This clone was counted a few times. The genes are TRBV15 and TRBJ2-3, with 7 bases lining up with TRBD1. Germline CDR1 is LNHNV and CDR2 is YYDKDF (reference sequence). Germline trimming cut 3 bases from V and 5 bases from J; bases unmatched to any gene: 2. The CDR3 length is 13 residues. The CDR3 region is CATSSHRGDTQYF. CDR3 bases: TGTGCCACCAGCAGTCACAGGGGAGATACGCAGTATTTT.

A few counts support this clone. The chain has TRBV9 and TRBJ2-5; TRBD1 aligns across 7 bases. This CDR3 region has 14 residues. The germline V gene encodes CDR1 SGDLS and CDR2 YYNGEE. V shed 2 bases and J 4 bases; nucleotides not matched to a gene: 5. CDR3 DNA: TGTGCCAGCAGCGTCGCGACAGGGTTAGAGACCCAGTACTTC. Translated: CASSVATGLETQYF.

The chain couples TRBV27 to TRBJ1-2; 10 bases agree with TRBD1. Trimming at V came to 0 bases and at J to 9 bases, leaving 7 bases not matched to a gene. In germline, CDR1 is MNHEY, CDR2 SMNVEV (reference sequence). The CDR3 runs to 15 residues. The CDR3 bases are TGTGCCAGCAGTTTATCGCCCTGGGACAGGGGAAGCTACACCTTC. It is translated as CASSLSPWDRGSYTF.

This clone was counted a few times. The chain is built from TRBV28 and TRBJ1-5, with no clear D. V was clipped by 7 bases and J by 4 bases, with 11 bases between them. Germline CDR1 and CDR2: MDHEN and SYDVKM. CDR3 length: 13 amino acids. The CDR3: CASKLGLNQPQHF. CDR3 nucleotides: TGTGCCAGCAAATTAGGATTAAATCAGCCCCAGCATTTT. The variable domain in full, completed from reference TRBV28 and TRBJ1-5, reads DVKVTQSSRYLVKRTGEKVFLECVQDMDHENMFWYRQDPGLGLRLIYFSYDVKMKEKGDIPEGYSVSREKKERFSLILESASTNQTSMYLCASKLGLNQPQHFGDGTRLSIL.

With respect to this clone: Other DNA sequences in this specimen translate into the identical CDR3. V gene TRBV6-5 combines with J gene TRBJ2-6, with D unresolved. The CDR3 has 15 residues. Germline V gene sequence: CDR1 MNHEY, CDR2 SVGAGI. Trimming left V 2 bases short and J 1 base short, with 6 bases between. This CDR3 is CASSYGVSGANVLTF. Here the CDR3 DNA reads TGTGCCAGCAGTTACGGGGTTTCTGGGGCCAACGTCCTGACTTTC.

This clone was seen a few times. The chain recombines TRBV6-5 with TRBJ1-5, with D possibly matching TRBD1 (6 bases). Germline V gene sequence: CDR1 MNHEY, CDR2 SVGAGI. The V and J ends lost 5 bases and 2 bases respectively, with 7 bases between them. The CDR3 totals 13 residues. CDR3 region: CASSEGGNQPQHF. In DNA, the CDR3 is TGTGCCAGCAGTGAGGGGGGCAATCAGCCCCAGCATTTT.

Regarding this clone: Other DNA sequences in the sample encode the same CDR3. The chain recombines TRBV5-1 with TRBJ2-5; D ambiguous. The V and J ends lost 0 bases and 3 bases respectively, with 9 bases between them. The CDR3 spans 14 residues. In germline, CDR1 is SGHRS, CDR2 YFSETQ. The CDR3 coding sequence is TGCGCCAGCAGCTTGGTGGGCGGTGAAGAGACCCAGTACTTC. Translated: CASSLVGGEETQYF.